This T cell receptor (beta chain) was identified in a study of cytotoxic CD8 clonotypes in ibrutinib-treated CLL. The CDR3 length is 15 residues. The germline V gene encodes CDR1 SEHNR and CDR2 FQNEAQ (reference sequence). Trimming at V came to 4 bases and at J to 4 bases, leaving 7 bases not matched to a gene. Only in-frame clones appear in the TCRdb table, and some are missing; sequencing was by immunoSEQ multiplex PCR. The sample records about 160,000 clones, roughly 84% being singletons. The chain joins TRBV7-9 to TRBJ2-1; TRBD1 matches 7 bases. Specimen: PBMCs, collected at disease progression, from a patient treated with ibrutinib. The receptor was isolated from a human donor with chronic lymphocytic leukemia. Here the CDR3 reads CASSYYRDRYNEQFF. CDR3 DNA sequence: TGTGCCAGCAGCTATTACCGGGACAGATACAATGAGCAGTTCTTC.